A single sample is the source of the 30 T cell receptor beta chains below, sequenced in a study of control samples from healthy donors and cancer patients. TCRdb keeps only in-frame clones here, not all; method: immunoSEQ multiplex PCR. Among about 160,000 clones listed, under 95% were seen once. Sequenced material: blood. These receptors were collected from a man between 18 and 35 years old in good health.

This chain joins TRBV18 and TRBJ1-6, with no clear D. CDR1 and CDR2 from the germline V gene are KGHSH and LQKENI. The ends were cut back, 0 bases at V and 8 bases at J, with 8 bases in the middle. This CDR3 is built from 14 residues. The CDR3 nucleotides are TGTGCCAGCTCACCACCGAATGTGGATTCACCCCTCCACTTT. Protein sequence: CASSPPNVDSPLHF. Filled out from reference TRBV18 and TRBJ1-6, the complete variable domain reads NAGVMQNPRHLVRRRGQEARLRCSPMKGHSHVYWYRQLPEEGLKFMVYLQKENIIDESGMPKERFSAEFPKEGPSILRIQQVVRGDSAAYFCASSPPNVDSPLHFGNGTRLTVT.

The genes are TRBV6-5 and TRBJ2-5, with a possible D match to TRBD2 (6 bases). Trimming took 0 bases from V and 5 from J, leaving 13 bases between them. Germline lookup yields CDR1 MNHEY and CDR2 SVGAGI. This CDR3 has 15 residues. CDR3 DNA: TGTGCCAGCAGTTACTCGATTGGGGGGAAGGAGACCCAGTACTTC. It yields the protein CASSYSIGGKETQYF.

This clone was observed once. The CDR3 reads CASSLSRLYEQYF. CDR3 DNA: TGCGCCAGCAGCCTATCCCGACTCTACGAGCAGTACTTC. The chain uses TRBV5-1 and TRBJ2-7; D gene ambiguous. The CDR3 is 13 amino acids. V lost 4 bases to trimming and J lost 3 bases, with 11 bases between them. Germline CDR1 and CDR2: SGHRS and YFSETQ.

This clone has just a few counts. The chain is built from TRBV6-6 and TRBJ2-7; possibly TRBD1 for D (6 bases). V lost 4 bases to trimming and J lost 7 bases, with 23 bases between them. Germline CDR1 MNHNY, CDR2 SVGAGI (reference sequence). This CDR3 comprises 16 residues. The CDR3 DNA reads TGTGCCAGCAGTTCCCTTACCCCCACAGGGTTGGGAGAGCAGTACTTC. Translation gives CASSSLTPTGLGEQYF.

V gene TRBV24-1 combines with J gene TRBJ1-5, with TRBD1 matching over 10 bases. The CDR3 runs to 18 residues. The trim removed 4 bases at V and 4 bases at J, leaving 12 bases unmatched. Germline V lookup: CDR1 KGHDR, CDR2 SFDVKD. The CDR3 loop reads CATSERGTGELRNQPQHF. The DNA of the CDR3 is TGTGCCACCAGTGAGCGGGGGACAGGGGAGTTGAGAAATCAGCCCCAGCATTTT.

In nucleotides, the CDR3 is TGTGCCAGTAGTATGGTCCCCAATCAGCCCCAGCATTTT. This encodes CASSMVPNQPQHF. The rearrangement uses TRBV19 and TRBJ1-5; no reliable D call. Germline CDR1 LNHDA, CDR2 SQIVND (reference sequence). The germline V and J ends were trimmed by 3 bases and 3 bases, with 6 bases remaining between them. The CDR3 contains 13 residues.

This clone was detected only a few times. This chain connects TRBV4-2 to TRBJ1-5; no firm D call. The V and J ends lost 4 bases and 7 bases respectively, with 14 bases between them. This CDR3 is 14 amino acids long. The germline V gene has CDR1 LGHNA and CDR2 YNFKEQ. CDR3 DNA: TGTGCCAGCAGCCCCTCCCTCGGGAACCAGCCCCAGCATTTT. The encoded protein is CASSPSLGNQPQHF.

This sequence joins TRBV12-3 or TRBV12-4 and TRBJ2-3; D unclear. Trimming stripped 8 bases from V and 4 bases from J, with 13 bases between. This CDR3 is built from 13 residues. CDR3 sequence (DNA): TGTGCCAGCGGGTTAGGAGTCCCAGATACGCAGTATTTT. Protein sequence: CASGLGVPDTQYF.

The chain carries TRBV15 and TRBJ2-2, with D perhaps assigned TRBD1 or TRBD2 (5 bases each). Germline loops: CDR1 LNHNV, CDR2 YYDKDF (reference sequence). V lost 1 base and J lost 4, with 16 bases in between. This CDR3 contains 17 residues. The CDR3 nucleotides read TGTGCCACCAGCAGAGGGGGGTGGGGCGACGGCACCGGGGAGCTGTTTTTT. The encoded protein is CATSRGGWGDGTGELFF.

This clone was counted once. The CDR3 DNA reads TGTGCCAGCAGCTTGACGGGGGGGAACACTGAAGCTTTCTTT. It is translated as CASSLTGGNTEAFF. V and J are TRBV5-8 and TRBJ1-1; a possible D gene is TRBD1 (5 bases). The CDR3 has 14 residues. Trimming removed 1 base at V and 1 base at J, with 8 bases between. Germline CDR1 reads SGHTS; CDR2 reads YDEGEE.

V gene TRBV9 combines with J gene TRBJ2-5, with 7 bases identical to TRBD2. J gave up 5 bases and V 0 bases, and 10 bases lay outside the gene matches. Germline-derived CDR1 and CDR2 are SGDLS and YYNGEE. This CDR3 has 16 residues. The CDR3 DNA follows: TGTGCCAGCAGCGTAGGGACTAGGATATCTGGGGAGACCCAGTACTTC. Amino acids: CASSVGTRISGETQYF. Supplemented by reference TRBV9 and TRBJ2-5, the full variable domain reads DSGVTQTPKHLITATGQRVTLRCSPRSGDLSVYWYQQSLDQGLQFLIQYYNGEERAKGNILERFSAQQFPDLHSELNLSSLELGDSALYFCASSVGTRISGETQYFGPGTRLLVL.

The chain uses TRBV5-1 and TRBJ2-2, with 8 bases lining up with TRBD2. This CDR3 has 17 residues. The J segment lost 6 bases and the V segment lost 7 bases, leaving 17 bases of the junction unmatched. Per the germline V gene, CDR1 is SGHRS and CDR2 is YFSETQ. The CDR3 sequence is CASQVYFSGSSAGELFF. In DNA, the CDR3 is TGCGCCAGCCAAGTTTACTTCAGCGGGAGTAGCGCCGGGGAGCTGTTTTTT.

The chain links TRBV7-9 to TRBJ2-2; D gene uncertain. CDR1 and CDR2 from the germline V gene are SEHNR and FQNEAQ (reference sequence). V lost 1 base to trimming and J lost 6 bases, with 12 bases between them. The CDR3 has 15 residues. CDR3 DNA: TGTGCCAGCAGCTTAGAAGGCAGACCCCCCGGGGAGCTGTTTTTT. This codes for CASSLEGRPPGELFF.

V and J are TRBV7-2 and TRBJ2-7; 10 bases are a match to TRBD1. CDR3 length: 16 amino acids. Unmatched junction bases numbered 7, after V lost 1 base and J lost 4 bases. From germline, CDR1 is SGHTA and CDR2 FQGNSA. The CDR3 bases are TGTGCCAGCAGCTTAGGTGGGACAGGGGCTGGATACGAGCAGTACTTC. Translation: CASSLGGTGAGYEQYF.

The chain carries TRBV13 and TRBJ2-7, with 9 bases matching TRBD2. Germline V gives CDR1 PRHDT, CDR2 FYEKMQ (reference sequence). J was trimmed by 7 bases and V by 5 bases; bases with no gene match: 21. This CDR3 region has 18 residues. The CDR3 DNA is TGTGCCAGCAGCACAGGCCTGTTGGGGGTAGCGGGGGTATTTGAGCAGTACTTC. As protein: CASSTGLLGVAGVFEQYF.

The chain recombines TRBV30 with TRBJ1-2, with unresolved D. Germline V gives CDR1 GTSNPN, CDR2 SVGIG (reference sequence). CDR3 length equals 13 residues. V was cut by 3 bases and J by 3 bases, with 11 bases left in between. CDR3 protein: CAWRIPADYGYTF. CDR3 coding DNA: TGTGCCTGGAGGATTCCGGCGGACTATGGCTACACCTTC. The entire variable domain, with the rest obtained from reference TRBV30 and TRBJ1-2, is as follows: SQTIHQWPATLVQPVGSPLSLECTVEGTSNPNLYWYRQAAGRGLQLLFYSVGIGQISSEVPQNLSASRPQDRQFILSSKKLLLSDSGFYLCAWRIPADYGYTFGSGTRLTVV.

The gene calls are TRBV7-2 and TRBJ1-4; no clear D gene. The V end lost 6 bases, the J end lost 0 bases, and 11 bases lay between the germline ends. Germline assignment: CDR1 SGHTA and CDR2 FQGNSA. The CDR3 extends over 15 amino acids. This CDR3 reads CASRPTPATNEKLFF. CDR3 sequence (DNA): TGTGCCAGCAGACCAACACCAGCAACTAATGAAAAACTGTTTTTT.

This clone has a single count. CDR3 nucleotide sequence: TGTGCCAGCAGCCCGCTGGACAGGTCCAATGAGCAGTTCTTC. This sequence encodes CASSPLDRSNEQFF. The chain employs TRBV6-6 and TRBJ2-1, with 7 bases matching TRBD1. Per germline, CDR1 MNHNY and CDR2 SVGAGI (reference sequence). The length of the CDR3 is 14 residues. The V segment lost 6 bases and the J segment 6 bases; nucleotides outside the gene matches: 8.

This rearrangement joins TRBV3-1 (or the pseudogene TRBV3-2) to TRBJ2-7; TRBD2 is a possible D gene (5 bases). CDR3 length: 13 residues. The V gene lost 6 bases and the J gene lost 3 bases, with 12 bases spanning the gap. From germline, CDR1 is LGHDT and CDR2 YNNKEL (reference sequence). The CDR3, as DNA: TGTGCCAGCAGTCGGACTGCACTCTACGAGCAGTACTTC. It is translated as CASSRTALYEQYF.

The chain links TRBV6-1 to TRBJ1-1, with D possibly matching TRBD1 (6 bases). CDR3 length: 14 residues. Trimming stripped 1 base from V and 4 bases from J, with 10 bases between. In germline, CDR1 is MNHNS, CDR2 SASEGT. CDR3 DNA sequence: TGTGCCAGCAGTGAAGTGGGGGGGCGCACTGAAGCTTTCTTT. It encodes CASSEVGGRTEAFF.

The genes are TRBV13 and TRBJ2-7, with D perhaps TRBD1 (5 bases). Germline V lookup: CDR1 PRHDT, CDR2 FYEKMQ (reference sequence). The CDR3 extends over 14 amino acids. Trimming shortened V by 3 bases and J by 3 bases, and 12 bases separated the two germline ends. CDR3 residues: CASSFLDRSYEQYF. The CDR3 nucleotides are TGTGCCAGCAGCTTTCTTGACAGAAGCTACGAGCAGTACTTC.

This clone is a singleton in its sample. V is TRBV6-5 and J is TRBJ2-2; 7 positions match TRBD1. Trimming at V came to 4 bases and at J to 6 bases, leaving 11 bases not matched to a gene. Germline CDR1 MNHEY, CDR2 SVGAGI. This CDR3 spans 16 amino acids. CDR3 in amino acids: CASSFSGTVRSGELFF. Written as DNA, the CDR3 is TGTGCCAGCAGTTTTTCCGGGACAGTCCGTTCCGGGGAGCTGTTTTTT.

The chain combines TRBV3-1 (or the pseudogene TRBV3-2) with TRBJ2-7; possibly TRBD1 or TRBD2 for D (5 bases each). Trimming removed 10 bases at V and 5 bases at J, with 18 bases between. Germline V lookup: CDR1 LGHDT, CDR2 YNNKEL (reference sequence). The CDR3 runs 13 residues. CDR3 region: CAIFGTPGHEQYF. The CDR3 bases are TGTGCCATCTTCGGGACCCCTGGGCACGAGCAGTACTTC.

The CDR3 spells CASSFFGVGEKLFF. In DNA form, the CDR3 reads TGTGCCAGCAGCTTTTTCGGGGTAGGGGAAAAACTGTTTTTT. The genes are TRBV5-8 and TRBJ1-4; D is uncertain. The V gene's germline CDR1 is SGHTS and CDR2 YDEGEE. There are 14 residues in the CDR3. V dropped 2 bases and J dropped 8 bases, with 13 bases sitting between them. Complete variable domain (other parts from reference TRBV5-8 and TRBJ1-4): EAGVTQSPTHLIKTRGQQATLRCSPISGHTSVYWYQQALGLGLQFLLWYDEGEERNRGNFPPRFSGRQFPNYSSELNVNALELEDSALYLCASSFFGVGEKLFFGSGTQLSVL.

This clone was counted a single time. The chain recombines TRBV5-6 with TRBJ2-7, with 7 bases aligning to TRBD1. The CDR3 is made up of 15 amino acids. V was pared by 3 bases and J by 3 bases, with 9 bases of the junction left unmatched. Germline CDR1 and CDR2: SGHDT and YYEEEE. The CDR3 sequence: CASSSPGTDRYEQYF. The CDR3 coding sequence is TGTGCCAGCAGCTCCCCCGGGACAGATCGCTACGAGCAGTACTTC.

The rearrangement joins TRBV4-1 to TRBJ2-3; TRBD2 matches at 9 bases. CDR3 length: 14 amino acids. Germline CDR1 and CDR2: MGHRA and YSYEKL. V was clipped by 4 bases and J by 1 base; unmatched bases: 0. Written as DNA, the CDR3 is TGCGCCAGCAGCCGACTAGCGGGCACAGATACGCAGTATTTT. This gives the protein CASSRLAGTDTQYF.

This sequence joins TRBV10-1 and TRBJ1-2; D not certain. CDR3 length equals 13 residues. Germline loops: CDR1 WNHNN, CDR2 SYGVQD (reference sequence). The V gene lost 7 bases and the J gene lost 5 bases, with 14 bases spanning the gap. The CDR3 region has the DNA TGCGCCAGCATTTGGCGGGCTCGGTATGGCTACACCTTC. Protein: CASIWRARYGYTF.

The gene calls are TRBV21-1 and TRBJ1-2. TRBV21-1 is a known pseudogene. The CDR3 loop spans 17 amino acids. The CDR3 DNA follows: TGTGCCAGCAGCATCCGGGACGGAGCAGATATTAACTATGGCTACACCTTC. Translated, it gives CASSIRDGADINYGYTF.

The chain combines TRBV28 with TRBJ2-3; 8 nucleotides match TRBD2. The ends lost 9 bases at V and 0 bases at J; junction bases unmatched: 2. Germline CDR1 MDHEN, CDR2 SYDVKM. CDR3 length: 13 residues. The CDR3 sequence is CARGLGSTDTQYF. The CDR3 coding sequence is TGTGCCAGGGGACTAGGAAGCACAGATACGCAGTATTTT.

The rearrangement joins TRBV6-2 or TRBV6-3 to TRBJ1-1; 9 nucleotides agree with TRBD1. Germline CDR1 reads MNHEY; CDR2 reads SVGEGT. This CDR3 contains 16 residues. With 5 bases clipped from V and 10 bases from J, the junction kept 17 bases outside the gene matches. As DNA, the CDR3 is TGTGCCAGCAGTAACTTCCAACACTCCCTGACAGGGGGAGCTTTCTTT. Translation gives CASSNFQHSLTGGAFF.